This TCR beta chain was found in a study of sequential checkpoint blockade in melanoma. Overall study: Each arm's sequence ended with maintenance nivolumab.

Assay used: immunoSEQ multiplex PCR; TCRdb lists only in-frame clones, some missing. The sample includes roughly 20,000 clones, around four fifths of them seen just once. This sample's treatment: randomized to nivolumab then ipilimumab (arm A) or the reverse (arm B). PBMC sorting kept live CD3+CD8+ cells without CD19 or CD56. This CDR3 spans 16 amino acids. Germline V lookup: CDR1 MNHEY, CDR2 SVGAGI. The germline V and J ends were trimmed by 0 bases and 1 base, with 12 bases remaining between them. The sequences come from CD8+ T cells sorted from blood (inferred from file names), collected from a patient given nivolumab and ipilimumab in sequence. The chain employs TRBV6-5 and TRBJ1-1; a possible D gene is TRBD1 (5 bases). This clonotype originated in a human donor with melanoma. The chain's CDR3 is CASSYSIGGRNTEAFF. The CDR3 nucleotides read TGTGCCAGCAGTTACTCGATCGGGGGACGGAACACTGAAGCTTTCTTT.